This T cell receptor (beta chain) stems from a study of long-term antiretroviral therapy in people with HIV. Survey level was the resolution at which the v3.0 immunoSEQ assay ran. Method: immunoSEQ multiplex PCR; TCRdb's copy keeps in-frame clones and lacks some. The sample lists more than 20,000 clones, around 84% occurring once. With V trimmed by 9 bases and J by 6 bases, 7 bases remained unmatched. CDR1 and CDR2 (germline): MNHNS, SASEGT. CDR3 length equals 14 residues. The chain carries TRBV6-1 and TRBJ1-6, with 8 nucleotides matching TRBD1. This material consisted of unsorted PBMCs, taken 1.3 years after starting antiretroviral therapy. The TCR was taken from a man between 60 and 75 years old with HIV. The CDR3 bases are TGTGCCAGTTTACAGGGGGTGCTTAATTCACCCCTCCACTTT. Its translation: CASLQGVLNSPLHF.